A selection of T cell receptor beta chains follows, all from one sample in a study of post-analysis software for immune sequencing data. TCRdb fed the PCR reads into MiXCR, producing one record per CDR3 protein. The table records 800,000 to 950,000 distinct CDR3 sequences, around 53% of them present only once. Material: blood. The receptor source for this set is a girl between 10 and 17 years old with multiple sclerosis. Each CDR3 is given without its conserved first and last residue. Each record gives: J gene, V gene, CDR3 length, D gene, CDR3 protein. D genes are given only for firm matches.

>TRBJ2-1|TRBV25-1|12|-
ASSEWAATNEQF
>TRBJ1-6|TRBV20-1|14|TRBD1
SASSPRQGAASPLH
>TRBJ2-3|TRBV5-1|13|TRBD2
ASSTGLANTDTQY
>TRBJ2-7|TRBV20-1|10|-
SARDALTNQY
>TRBJ1-1|TRBV7-9|11|-
ASRLLAGLGAF
>TRBJ2-1|TRBV7-9|9|-
ASNQVNEQF
>TRBJ1-5|TRBV10-3|13|-
AISAGAVSNQPQH
>TRBJ2-7|TRBV7-9|11|-
ASSLYGFHEQY
>TRBJ2-7|TRBV20-1|14|TRBD2
SARDWGRTSGYEQY
>-|TRBV20-1|11|-
SARSAASYEQY
>TRBJ1-5|TRBV5-4|13|-
ASSMSGGSNQPQH
>TRBJ1-1|TRBV11-1|12|TRBD1
ASSSVGQDTEAF
>TRBJ1-6|TRBV5-6|12|TRBD1
ASSIGQGNSPLH
>TRBJ1-2|TRBV6-5|11|-
ASSRGGSYGYT
>TRBJ2-5|TRBV5-1|14|TRBD2
ASSFGLAGNQETQY
>TRBJ2-6|TRBV28|19|-
ASSSNPLWTVTFSGANVLT
>TRBJ2-7|TRBV30|10|TRBD1
AWSRQGYEQY
>TRBJ2-7|TRBV7-8|16|TRBD1
ASSLAGTGTLSSYEQY
>TRBJ1-4|TRBV5-1|12|-
ASNGGATNEKLF
>TRBJ2-7|TRBV4-2|14|-
ASSQGMSALSYEQY
>TRBJ2-7|TRBV7-6|13|-
ASSLARSAHDEQY
>TRBJ1-2|TRBV5-1|12|TRBD1
ASRESGQGDGYT
>TRBJ2-1|TRBV12-5|11|-
ASGYGSNNEQF
>TRBJ2-1|TRBV7-6|13|TRBD2
ASTQTSGRAGEQF
>TRBJ2-7|TRBV20-1|12|TRBD2
SARDLTSAYEQY
>TRBJ2-5|TRBV11-3|11|-
ASSKASQETQY
>TRBJ2-4|TRBV7-9|13|-
ASSAYGDYKNIQY